This TCR beta chain was captured by sequencing in a study of beta chain features in type 1 diabetes. Study-level background: Across all samples, over 85 million sorted cells were examined.

Study results and limitations: A PCR bias possibly favoring shorter templates would apply equally to patients and controls. Researchers reported that naive, central memory and Treg TCRB repertoires appeared more similar in patients than in healthy donors. Among all four CD4+ subsets, Type 1 diabetes patients had TCRB CDR3s that were moderately but significantly shorter.

The CDR3 has 15 amino acids. The germline V gene has CDR1 SGHRS and CDR2 YFSETQ. Trimming shortened V by 5 bases and J by 4 bases, and 15 bases separated the two germline ends. As concerns this clone: Antigen: not known.

Expressed TCRB transcripts were sequenced, since all the RNA that had been isolated was reverse transcribed. About 3.9 million reads on average were seen across naive, central memory and regulatory T cell samples. Using immunoSEQ multiplex PCR, the repertoire was profiled, and TCRdb retains in-frame clones only, with some absent. This repertoire shows about 640,000 clones, 9.5% to 15% found once; its top ten account for over 0.1%. The rearrangement uses TRBV5-1 and TRBJ2-2; possible D gene TRBD1, 6 bases. The receptor comes from a man aged 30-40 years with type 1 diabetes. Sequenced sample: naive CD4+ T cells from blood. CDR3 sequence: CASRLTGLATGELFF. The CDR3 DNA reads as TGCGCCAGCAGACTTACAGGGTTGGCCACCGGGGAGCTGTTTTTT.